The entry below gives a single T cell receptor (beta chain) sequence along with its context. The antigen remains undetermined. cDNA reverse transcribed from extracted RNA served as the sequencing template. Only in-frame clones appear in the TCRdb table, and some are missing; sequencing was by immunoSEQ multiplex PCR. The sample gives under 200,000 clones, under 70% of which show up once; 0.91% is in the top ten. This specimen belongs to a study of CD8+ T cells in alopecia areata. Specified treatment: oral pan-JAK inhibitor, 5-10 mg twice daily. Lesional scalp tissue (obtained by punch biopsy) and peripheral blood were collected from alopecia areata patients. This CDR3 spans 14 amino acids. The V gene lost 1 base and the J gene lost 2 bases, with 9 bases spanning the gap. Germline CDR1 reads SGHRS; CDR2 reads YFSETQ. Study findings and constraints: Expanded CD8+ clones among the top 100, as well as scalp clonality, were significantly decreased by tofacitinib.

Material: CD4+ T cells sorted from blood, obtained at week 4, from a patient treated with tofacitinib. V usage is TRBV5-1 and J usage is TRBJ2-5; D not certain. This clonotype was sampled from a human donor with alopecia areata. The CDR3 DNA sequence: TGCGCCAGCAGCTTGTTTACCTCACAAGAGACCCAGTACTTC. Residues: CASSLFTSQETQYF.